Listed below are T cell receptor beta chains from one sample, sequenced in a study of blood T cell repertoires in COVID-19. Method: immunoSEQ multiplex PCR; TCRdb's copy keeps in-frame clones and lacks some. The sample has 400,000 or so clones, around 90% seen once. Sequences were obtained from PBMCs or T cells enriched from blood (not recorded which). The receptors here all came from a woman aged 35 to 49 with acute COVID-19. Both conserved end residues are trimmed from each CDR3.

v_call	j_call	cdr3_aa
TRBV14	TRBJ2-2	ASSHGQTSTGELF
TRBV5-4	TRBJ2-7	ASSHIPRDYEQY
TRBV6-5	TRBJ2-7	ASGRDRAYEQY
TRBV6-5	TRBJ1-1	ASSTQGARTEAF
TRBV24-1	TRBJ2-1	ATSRSGQGGEQF
TRBV2	TRBJ2-3	ASSRGVGTQY
TRBV2	TRBJ2-1	ATQGGSGLEQF
TRBV11-3	TRBJ1-2	ASSSTGGRSGYT
TRBV5-4	TRBJ2-7	ASSTQLQGPAGEQY
TRBV6-5	TRBJ1-5	ASRNFEGGNQPQH
TRBV5-1	TRBJ1-1	ASSLVAGWNTEAF
TRBV6-5	TRBJ1-4	ASSYSSQGDEKLF
TRBV3-1/TRBV3-2	TRBJ1-6	ASSQAEDSPLH
TRBV12-3/TRBV12-4	TRBJ2-5	ASSLSGGETQY
TRBV5-4	TRBJ2-1	ASSMEVSSNEQF
TRBV2	TRBJ2-2	ASGQRNTGELF
TRBV6-2/TRBV6-3	TRBJ2-3	ASSDPGLASTDTQY
TRBV7-8	TRBJ1-3	ASSVLQGHDTIY
TRBV2	TRBJ1-3	ASSDTGVSGNTIY
TRBV5-4	TRBJ1-1	ASSRTANTEAF
TRBV29-1	TRBJ1-1	SVTTGLGTEAF
TRBV7-9	TRBJ1-6	ASSSGQGSSYNSPLH
TRBV5-1	TRBJ2-2	ASSLGYGQNTGELF
TRBV3-1/TRBV3-2	TRBJ2-7	ASSQGTPKEQY
TRBV6-5	TRBJ1-1	ASTKTVGTEAF
TRBV27	TRBJ1-6	ASSLSGQGVGSPLH
TRBV6-5	TRBJ2-7	ASARGGEQY
TRBV7-2	TRBJ1-1	ASSLAPTGGGTEAF
TRBV5-1	TRBJ1-1	ASSQDRGVVNTEAF
TRBV4-1	TRBJ1-1	ASSPGTGTTEAF
TRBV5-1	TRBJ1-2	ASSGVGQGVDGYT
TRBV2	TRBJ2-7	ASSDGGYYEQY
TRBV6-5	TRBJ2-1	ASSYSKASSYNEQF
TRBV7-2	TRBJ1-5	ARTIQGHYSNQPQH
TRBV3-1/TRBV3-2	TRBJ1-1	ASSQIVQGTEAF
TRBV6-5	TRBJ1-6	ASSTETGLNSPLH
TRBV5-6	TRBJ1-2	ASSLGRGYGYT
TRBV15	TRBJ1-1	ATSRDQGGPNTEAF
TRBV12-3/TRBV12-4	TRBJ1-5	ATTTGGNQPQH
TRBV30	TRBJ2-7	AWSGGNHEQY